This T cell receptor (beta chain) was documented in a study of blood T cell repertoires in COVID-19. TCRdb's copy holds only in-frame clones and misses some; the assay was immunoSEQ multiplex PCR. The sample has around 200,000 clones; around four fifths are singletons. This clonotype was sampled from a man aged 50-60 years with active or convalescent COVID-19. Sample: peripheral blood.

The CDR3 is CASSLTTSGDTQYF. The CDR3 DNA follows: TGTGCCAGCAGTTTAACGACTAGCGGAGACACGCAGTACTTC. This sequence joins TRBV27 and TRBJ2-7; 9 nucleotides line up with TRBD2. Germline CDR1 is MNHEY and CDR2 is SMNVEV (reference sequence). With V trimmed by 2 bases and J by 9 bases, 8 bases remained unmatched. This CDR3 contains 14 residues.